This T cell receptor beta chain was profiled in a study of T cell responses to AZD1222 COVID-19 vaccine. Clones were read by immunoSEQ multiplex PCR, and TCRdb kept only the in-frame ones, dropping some. The table shows some 150,000 clones, with more than 70% occurring only once. The sample here was peripheral blood, taken on day 0 of AZD1222 vaccination. The clonotype comes from an adult in good health.

The CDR3 DNA reads TGTGCGTCGGCCAGCACCGGGGAGCTGTTTTTT. Protein: CASASTGELFF. V usage is TRBV28 and J usage is TRBJ2-2; unclear D gene. The CDR3 is 11 amino acids. CDR1 and CDR2 from the germline V gene are MDHEN and SYDVKM.